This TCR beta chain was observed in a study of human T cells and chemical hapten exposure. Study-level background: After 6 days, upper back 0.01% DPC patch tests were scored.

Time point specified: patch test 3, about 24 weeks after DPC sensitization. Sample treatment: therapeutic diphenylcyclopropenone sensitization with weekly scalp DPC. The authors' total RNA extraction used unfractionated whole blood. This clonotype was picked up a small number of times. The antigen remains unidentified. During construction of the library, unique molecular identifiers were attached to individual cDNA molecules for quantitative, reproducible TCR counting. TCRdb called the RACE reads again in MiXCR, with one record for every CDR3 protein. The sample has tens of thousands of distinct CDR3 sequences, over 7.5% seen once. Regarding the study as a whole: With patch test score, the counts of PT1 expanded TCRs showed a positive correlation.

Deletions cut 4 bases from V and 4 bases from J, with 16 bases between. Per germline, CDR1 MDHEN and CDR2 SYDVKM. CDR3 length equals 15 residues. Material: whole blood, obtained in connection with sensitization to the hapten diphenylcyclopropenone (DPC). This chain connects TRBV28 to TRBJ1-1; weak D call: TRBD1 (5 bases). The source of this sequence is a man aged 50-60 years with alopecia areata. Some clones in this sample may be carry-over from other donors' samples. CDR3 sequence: CASSSGTGVGTEAFF. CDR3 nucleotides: TGTGCCAGCAGTTCAGGGACGGGCGTGGGCACTGAAGCTTTCTTT.